Listed here are 3 T cell receptor beta chains from one sample, sequenced in a study of response to subunit inactivated influenza vaccine. TCRdb fed the RT-PCR reads into MiXCR, producing one record per CDR3 protein. This sample has around 480,000 distinct CDR3 sequences; 15% to 20% occur once, and the top ten carry over 2.5%. The source material was CD4+ T cells sorted from PBMCs, sampled roughly 24 months after vaccination. The origin of the receptors is a man between 50 and 69 years old who received an inactivated influenza vaccine.

This clonotype was counted many times. This sequence joins TRBV2 and TRBJ2-5, with 7 bases aligning to TRBD2. V shed 7 bases and J 4 bases; nucleotides not matched to a gene: 9. Looked up from germline, CDR1 is SNHLY and CDR2 is FYNNEI. The CDR3 is 14 amino acids. In DNA form, the CDR3 reads TGTGCCAGCACTCAGGCGGGGAGGGCAGAGACCCAGTACTTC. Residues: CASTQAGRAETQYF.

The gene calls are TRBV6-2 or TRBV6-3 and TRBJ2-3; D might be TRBD1 (5 bases). Germline V lookup: CDR1 MNHEY, CDR2 SVGEGT. V was cut by 8 bases and J by 4 bases, with 13 bases left in between. CDR3 length: 13 amino acids. Here the CDR3 DNA reads TGTGCCAGCCTATCCGACAGTTCAGATACGCAGTATTTT. This translates into CASLSDSSDTQYF.

In this sample, this clonotype turned up a few times. The genes are TRBV6-5 and TRBJ2-7, with 9 bases identical to TRBD1. Germline lookup yields CDR1 MNHEY and CDR2 SVGAGI. V lost 0 bases to trimming and J lost 4 bases; unmatched junction nucleotides: 7. The CDR3 extends over 16 amino acids. Here the CDR3 DNA reads TGTGCCAGCAGTTACTCAGGCGGACAGGGGCTGTACGAGCAGTACTTC. This encodes CASSYSGGQGLYEQYF.